This TCR beta chain was obtained from a study of T cells in Graves' hyperthyroidism and ophthalmopathy. Authors of the study amplified TCR beta CDR3 regions from RNA transcripts. TCR CDR3 underwent first-round RT-PCR with the HTBI primer set. TCRdb reanalysed the multiplex PCR reads using MiXCR and keeps one entry per CDR3 protein. This table has a few hundred thousand distinct CDR3 sequences, roughly a sixth appearing once. The ends were cut back, 3 bases at V and 3 bases at J, with 20 bases in the middle. Per the germline V gene, CDR1 is MGHRA and CDR2 is YSYEKL. This CDR3 contains 17 residues. This clonotype was counted a few times.

The sequencing sample was made of blood. The chain carries TRBV4-1 and TRBJ2-5; TRBD2 might be the D (5 bases). The sequence was obtained from a woman aged 40 to 55 with Graves' ophthalmopathy. The CDR3 reads CASSHTLRRTQEETQYF. The CDR3 nucleotides are TGCGCCAGCAGCCACACTTTGCGTCGGACTCAGGAAGAGACCCAGTACTTC.